This T cell receptor (beta chain) was retrieved from a study of patients and donors after allogeneic stem cell transplantation. There are a few counts of this clonotype. TCRdb re-analysed the RT-PCR reads in MiXCR, keeping a single row per CDR3 protein. The data show some 880,000 distinct CDR3 sequences, with more than 15% seen just once and under 6.5% held by the top ten. This receptor was taken from a human donor who was either an allogeneic HSCT recipient or a stem cell or donor lymphocyte infusion donor (not recorded which). It is not recorded whose cells these are; they may come from a transplant donor. Source material: blood, either unsorted or a sorted T cell fraction (not recorded which).

The CDR3 nucleotides read TGTGCCAGCAGTGAAGCCCAACAGGGGACGGGTGGCTACACCTTC. Protein: CASSEAQQGTGGYTF. V and J are TRBV2 and TRBJ1-2, with 7 bases fitting TRBD1. The ends lost 0 bases at V and 7 bases at J; junction bases unmatched: 8. The V gene's germline CDR1 is SNHLY and CDR2 FYNNEI. This CDR3 has 15 residues.